The 16 T cell receptor beta chains below come from one sample, sequenced in a study of blood T cell dynamics during melanoma immunotherapy. Time point of the sample: pre-treatment baseline. Profiled with immunoSEQ multiplex PCR; TCRdb holds only in-frame clones, not every one. The table has around 480 clones, approximately 69% seen once. Specimen: central memory CD8+ T cells from blood, collected from a patient treated with checkpoint blockade. Receptors were obtained from a human donor with melanoma.

The CDR3 nucleotides read TGTGCCAGCAGTGAAGGAACAGGGGTTTCACCCCTCCACTTT. Translation: CASSEGTGVSPLHF. The rearrangement uses TRBV6-1 and TRBJ1-6; 7 bases map to TRBD1. After removal of 1 base from V and 9 bases from J, the junction contained 3 bases not matched to a gene. The germline V gene has CDR1 MNHNS and CDR2 SASEGT. This CDR3 spans 14 amino acids.

The chain's CDR3 is CASSGRASGSWQDADTQYF. The CDR3 coding sequence is TGTGCCAGCAGTGGTCGGGCTAGTGGTAGCTGGCAGGACGCGGATACGCAGTATTTT. The rearrangement uses TRBV2 and TRBJ2-3; D is undetermined. Trimming left V 4 bases short and J 6 bases short, with 29 bases between. This CDR3 spans 19 amino acids. The germline V gene encodes CDR1 SNHLY and CDR2 FYNNEI.

The gene calls are TRBV6-1 and TRBJ1-5; D remains ambiguous. CDR1 MNHNS and CDR2 SASEGT come from the germline V gene. The ends were cut back, 2 bases at V and 3 bases at J, with 8 bases in the middle. The CDR3 sequence is 14 residues long. CDR3 loop: CASSENTDNQPQHF. As DNA, the CDR3 is TGTGCCAGCAGTGAAAATACAGACAATCAGCCCCAGCATTTT.

The chain employs TRBV5-4 and TRBJ2-1; D call uncertain. Germline CDR1 and CDR2: SGHNT and YYREEE (reference sequence). The V end was cut by 4 bases, the J end by 5 bases, with 13 bases between. The CDR3 covers 14 residues. CDR3 residues: CASSLGTVNNEQFF. The DNA of the CDR3 is TGTGCCAGCAGCCTGGGTACGGTAAACAATGAGCAGTTCTTC.

This chain connects TRBV19 to TRBJ1-5; D is perhaps TRBD1 (5 bases). Germline CDR1 and CDR2: LNHDA and SQIVND (reference sequence). CDR3 length: 14 amino acids. V was clipped by 2 bases and J by 7 bases, with 12 bases between them. CDR3 amino acids: CASSISRAGQPQHF. DNA for the CDR3: TGTGCCAGTAGTATAAGTCGAGCAGGGCAGCCCCAGCATTTT.

The V gene is TRBV28, the J gene TRBJ2-5, with a weak D call TRBD2 (6 bases). The end of the DNA aligns better with TRBJ2-7, so the J call may be wrong. In germline, CDR1 is MDHEN, CDR2 SYDVKM. The CDR3 consists of 13 residues. CDR3 coding DNA: TGTGCCAGCAGTAAGACTAGGAACCACGAGCAGTACTTC. Its translation: CASSKTRNHEQYF.

The chain uses TRBV6-1 and TRBJ2-1; a possible D gene is TRBD2 (6 bases). Germline CDR1 and CDR2: MNHNS and SASEGT. V was pared by 2 bases and J by 2 bases, with 10 bases between. The CDR3 extends over 15 amino acids. The CDR3 reads CASSESGEAYNEQFF. The CDR3 DNA follows: TGTGCCAGCAGTGAATCGGGGGAGGCCTACAATGAGCAGTTCTTC.

This clone was observed a single time. V gene TRBV5-4 combines with J gene TRBJ2-1; TRBD1 matches at 7 bases. Germline CDR1 reads SGHNT; CDR2 reads YYREEE (reference sequence). This CDR3 region has 15 residues. V lost 2 bases, J lost 6 bases, and 8 bases stayed unmatched. The CDR3 nucleotides read TGTGCCAGCAGCTTAGGTCCAGGGGGTAGCAATGAGCAGTTCTTC. Protein sequence: CASSLGPGGSNEQFF.

This rearrangement joins TRBV2 to TRBJ1-1; a possible D gene is TRBD1 (6 bases). V gave up 10 bases and J gave up 8 bases, with 20 bases separating them. The germline V gene encodes CDR1 SNHLY and CDR2 FYNNEI. This CDR3 is built from 13 residues. CDR3 loop: CATRGGQPLEAFF. CDR3 nucleotides: TGTGCCACGAGGGGGGGGCAGCCTCTAGAAGCTTTCTTT. The full variable domain, its missing parts supplied by reference TRBV2 and TRBJ1-1, is EPEVTQTPSHQVTQMGQEVILRCVPISNHLYFYWYRQILGQKVEFLVSFYNNEISEKSEIFDDQFSVERPDGSNFTLKIRSTKLEDSAMYFCATRGGQPLEAFFGQGTRLTVV.

This chain links TRBV11-2 with TRBJ2-2, with D possibly being TRBD2 (6 bases). The CDR3 totals 16 residues. V lost 5 bases and J lost 2, with 15 bases in between. CDR1 and CDR2 (germline): SGHAT, FQNNGV. The CDR3 loop is CASSPSGRTNTGELFF. CDR3 DNA sequence: TGTGCCAGCAGCCCCTCGGGGAGGACAAACACCGGGGAGCTGTTTTTT.

The chain links TRBV10-2 to TRBJ2-1, with TRBD1 matching over 7 bases. CDR1 WSHSY and CDR2 SAAADI come from the germline V gene. V shed 7 bases and J 4 bases; nucleotides not matched to a gene: 4. CDR3 length: 13 amino acids. The CDR3 region has the DNA TGCGCCAGCACCGGGACAGAGTACAATGAGCAGTTCTTC. As protein: CASTGTEYNEQFF.

This chain connects TRBV5-1 to TRBJ2-7; the D gene could be TRBD1 or TRBD2 (5 bases each). Trimming took off 0 bases at V and 3 bases at J, with 10 bases between the two ends. The CDR3 has 14 amino acids. CDR1 is SGHRS, CDR2 YFSETQ, per germline. The CDR3 coding sequence is TGCGCCAGCAGCTTGGTGGGGGAACACTACGAGCAGTACTTC. Residues: CASSLVGEHYEQYF.

This clone was recorded only once. The V and J genes are TRBV6-5 and TRBJ1-2, with D perhaps matching TRBD1 (5 bases). Germline V gene lookup returns CDR1 MNHEY and CDR2 SVGAGI. The V and J ends lost 2 bases and 6 bases respectively, with 16 bases between them. The CDR3 extends over 15 amino acids. The CDR3 region is CASSYGGAERDGYTF. The DNA for the CDR3 is TGTGCCAGCAGTTACGGCGGGGCAGAACGGGATGGCTACACCTTC.

V usage is TRBV9 and J usage is TRBJ2-2; unclear D gene. The CDR3 contains 13 residues. Trimming left V 0 bases short and J 6 bases short, with 6 bases between. Germline V lookup: CDR1 SGDLS, CDR2 YYNGEE. The CDR3 loop reads CASSVVESGELFF. For the CDR3, the DNA is TGTGCCAGCAGCGTAGTAGAGTCCGGGGAGCTGTTTTTT.

The chain has TRBV27 and TRBJ1-2, with a weak D call TRBD1 (5 bases). Looked up from germline, CDR1 is MNHEY and CDR2 is SMNVEV (reference sequence). The V gene lost 5 bases and the J gene lost 0 bases, with 10 bases spanning the gap. The CDR3 loop spans 14 amino acids. The CDR3 is CASSGHDPNYGYTF. DNA for the CDR3: TGTGCCAGCAGTGGACACGATCCTAACTATGGCTACACCTTC.

This clone was seen only a few times. V usage is TRBV5-5 and J usage is TRBJ2-7; D is ambiguous. Deletions cut 0 bases from V and 4 bases from J, with 5 bases between. CDR1 is SGHKS and CDR2 is YYEKEE in the germline V gene (reference sequence). The CDR3 runs 12 residues. The DNA of the CDR3 is TGTGCCAGCAGCTTGGACGGGTACGAGCAGTACTTC. It translates to CASSLDGYEQYF.